The 2 T cell receptor beta chains in this list originate from one sample, sequenced in a study of response to subunit inactivated influenza vaccine. TCRdb re-analysed the RT-PCR reads in MiXCR, keeping a single row per CDR3 protein. The sample holds about 500,000 distinct CDR3 sequences; approximately 6.9% are singletons and the top ten take around 13%. Sequencing used PBMCs from blood, obtained around 2 years after vaccination. These receptors were taken from a man aged 45 to 70 who received an inactivated influenza vaccine.

This clonotype occurred many times. The CDR3 sequence is CASSELAGEGYEQYF. The CDR3 DNA is TGTGCCAGCTCGGAGCTAGCGGGAGAAGGGTACGAGCAGTACTTC. The J gene is TRBJ2-7, the V gene TRBV18, with 10 bases matching TRBD2. The V segment lost 6 bases and the J segment 4 bases; nucleotides outside the gene matches: 9. CDR1 is KGHSH and CDR2 is LQKENI in the germline V gene. The CDR3 runs 15 residues. Filled out from reference TRBV18 and TRBJ2-7, the complete variable domain reads NAGVMQNPRHLVRRRGQEARLRCSPMKGHSHVYWYRQLPEEGLKFMVYLQKENIIDESGMPKERFSAEFPKEGPSILRIQQVVRGDSAAYFCASSELAGEGYEQYFGPGTRLTVT.

The V and J genes are TRBV20-1 and TRBJ2-1; 7 bases align to TRBD1. The CDR3 totals 14 residues. Looked up from germline, CDR1 is DFQATT and CDR2 is SNEGSKA (reference sequence). Trimming took 5 bases from V and 7 from J; bases not matched to a gene: 11. The CDR3 region is CSASRQGRYNEQFF. The CDR3 nucleotides read TGCAGTGCTTCTAGACAGGGCCGTTATAATGAGCAGTTCTTC.